These 28 T cell receptor beta chains came from one sample sequenced in a study of early T cells in non-severe SARS-CoV-2 infection. A single record per CDR3 protein comes from TCRdb applying MiXCR to the 5' RACE reads. The sample holds around 47,000 distinct CDR3 sequences; 9.5% to 12% are singletons and the top ten take roughly 13%. The sequenced sample was whole blood. Receptors were obtained from an adult who was a healthcare worker with PCR-confirmed SARS-CoV-2 infection or an uninfected control (not recorded which).

This clonotype was counted at least ten times. V gene TRBV5-1 combines with J gene TRBJ2-1; D tentatively reads TRBD1 or TRBD2 (5 bases each). Per germline, CDR1 SGHRS and CDR2 YFSETQ. V lost 4 bases and J 0 bases, leaving 14 bases between the germline ends. The CDR3 consists of 16 residues. The CDR3 loop reads CASSPGAVSSYNEQFF. CDR3 DNA sequence: TGCGCCAGCAGCCCCGGGGCCGTAAGCTCCTACAATGAGCAGTTCTTC.

This clonotype was seen only a few times. The rearrangement joins TRBV12-3 or TRBV12-4 to TRBJ2-1; 11 bases align to TRBD2. This CDR3 has 11 residues. The J segment lost 16 bases and the V segment lost 3 bases, leaving 2 bases of the junction unmatched. The chain's CDR3 is CASSFGTSGFF. In nucleotides, the CDR3 is TGTGCCAGCAGTTTTGGGACTAGCGGATTCTTC.

At least ten counts were recorded for this clonotype. The chain joins TRBV20-1 to TRBJ2-3, with D possibly matching TRBD2 (6 bases). The V and J ends lost 0 bases and 7 bases respectively, with 8 bases between them. The CDR3 has 12 residues. Germline-derived CDR1 and CDR2 are DFQATT and SNEGSKA (reference sequence). The CDR3 region is CSARDAGNTQYF. Here the CDR3 DNA reads TGCAGTGCTAGAGATGCGGGAAATACGCAGTATTTT.

The V and J genes are TRBV4-1 and TRBJ2-4, with 7 bases fitting TRBD2. V lost 2 bases and J lost 4; bases outside the gene matches: 14. Germline values: CDR1 MGHRA, CDR2 YSYEKL. This CDR3 is 18 amino acids long. In DNA form, the CDR3 reads TGCGCCAGCAGCCAATTTGGATTGGGTGGGACTACGAAAAACATTCAGTACTTC. Its protein product is CASSQFGLGGTTKNIQYF.

This chain uses TRBV12-5 with TRBJ1-2; unclear D gene. Germline V CDR1 and CDR2: LGHNT, FRNRAP. The V end was cut by 1 base, the J end by 3 bases, with 15 bases between. This CDR3 region has 16 residues. CDR3 sequence: CASGLGSWDGDYGYTF. The CDR3 nucleotides are TGTGCTAGTGGTTTGGGCTCGTGGGATGGGGACTATGGCTACACCTTC.

Ten or more counts support this clonotype. This chain connects TRBV10-3 to TRBJ2-1; 8 bases agree with TRBD2. Germline CDR1 and CDR2: ENHRY and SYGVKD. V lost 7 bases and J lost 7; bases outside the gene matches: 6. The CDR3 contains 13 residues. The DNA for the CDR3 is TGTGCCATCACAGCGGGGGCGTCTAATGAGCAGTTCTTC. Its translation is CAITAGASNEQFF.

Many counts were recorded for this clonotype. V is TRBV11-2 and J is TRBJ2-3; no firm D call. The CDR3 has 13 amino acids. Trimming left V 2 bases short and J 4 bases short, with 7 bases between. CDR1 is SGHAT and CDR2 is FQNNGV in the germline V gene. The chain's CDR3 is CASSLLVADTQYF. CDR3 coding DNA: TGTGCCAGCAGCTTATTAGTGGCAGATACGCAGTATTTT.

There are many counts of this clonotype. The chain has TRBV6-6 and TRBJ1-5; D gene unclear. This CDR3 is 13 amino acids long. CDR1 is MNHNY and CDR2 is SVGAGI in the germline V gene (reference sequence). Trimming cost V 6 bases and J 3 bases, with 9 bases left between them. The CDR3 here is CASRLADNQPQHF. CDR3 coding DNA: TGTGCCAGCAGGTTAGCGGACAATCAGCCCCAGCATTTT.

The chain employs TRBV6-5 and TRBJ1-1; D uncertain. Germline CDR1 MNHEY, CDR2 SVGAGI. V lost 2 bases to trimming and J lost 1 base, with 14 bases between them. The CDR3 is 16 amino acids. The CDR3 coding sequence is TGTGCCAGCAGTTACCTCGGAGCGGCCCCGAACACTGAAGCTTTCTTT. Translation: CASSYLGAAPNTEAFF.

The sample holds many counts of this clonotype. V gene TRBV20-1 combines with J gene TRBJ2-1; 12 positions agree with TRBD2. Germline V gene data show CDR1 as DFQATT and CDR2 as SNEGSKA (reference sequence). V shed 1 base, J shed 3 bases, and the junction held 4 bases outside the gene matches. This CDR3 is 16 amino acids long. CDR3 DNA: TGCAGTGCTAGAGCGCTAGCGGGGGGGTTCTACAATGAGCAGTTCTTC. Protein sequence: CSARALAGGFYNEQFF.

This clonotype was seen repeatedly, ten times or more. The chain links TRBV5-1 to TRBJ2-7; D not certain. Trimming cost V 0 bases and J 6 bases, with 10 bases left between them. The CDR3 contains 13 residues. From germline, CDR1 is SGHRS and CDR2 YFSETQ. CDR3 loop: CASSLAPAGEQYF. The CDR3 bases are TGCGCCAGCAGCTTGGCACCCGCCGGCGAGCAGTACTTC.

The table lists this clonotype with many counts. The chain employs TRBV7-9 and TRBJ2-2, with D uncertain. Per germline, CDR1 SEHNR and CDR2 FQNEAQ (reference sequence). The CDR3 runs to 13 residues. Trimming removed 7 bases at V and 4 bases at J, with 10 bases between. CDR3 nucleotide sequence: TGTGCCAGCAAGCAGACCGCCACCGGGGAGCTGTTTTTT. Translating gives CASKQTATGELFF.

This clonotype was counted between two and nine times. This rearrangement joins TRBV5-1 to TRBJ2-1, with D possibly TRBD2 on 6 matching bases. Trimming took 0 bases from V and 0 from J, leaving 10 bases between them. The germline CDR1 and CDR2 sequences are SGHRS and YFSETQ. The CDR3 loop spans 16 amino acids. The CDR3 sequence: CASSLDGLSSYNEQFF. The CDR3 DNA sequence: TGCGCCAGCAGCTTGGATGGACTAAGCTCCTACAATGAGCAGTTCTTC.

The V call is TRBV7-2, the J call TRBJ2-5, with D perhaps given as TRBD1 or TRBD2 (6 bases each). The ends were cut back, 1 base at V and 3 bases at J, with 12 bases in the middle. The CDR3 is 15 amino acids. Germline V gene data show CDR1 as SGHTA and CDR2 as FQGNSA. In nucleotides, the CDR3 is TGTGCCAGCAGCTTAGGGGGGCGGGATGAAGAGACCCAGTACTTC. It codes for CASSLGGRDEETQYF.

This clonotype has only one observation. The chain is built from TRBV7-2 and TRBJ1-1, with 9 bases identical to TRBD1. The germline V gene encodes CDR1 SGHTA and CDR2 FQGNSA. The CDR3 extends over 14 amino acids. The V segment lost 5 bases and the J segment 5 bases; nucleotides outside the gene matches: 6. The CDR3, as DNA: TGTGCCAGCAGCAACAGGGGGCTAAGAACTGAAGCTTTCTTT. This gives the protein CASSNRGLRTEAFF. The whole variable domain, filled in from reference TRBV7-2 and TRBJ1-1, reads GAGVSQSPSNKVTEKGKDVELRCDPISGHTALYWYRQSLGQGLEFLIYFQGNSAPDKSGLPSDRFSAERTGGSVSTLTIQRTQQEDSAVYLCASSNRGLRTEAFFGQGTRLTVV.

This clonotype came up a few times. This sequence joins TRBV7-9 and TRBJ2-5; D may be TRBD2 (6 bases). This CDR3 comprises 15 residues. Germline V lookup: CDR1 SEHNR, CDR2 FQNEAQ (reference sequence). Trimming took off 6 bases at V and 5 bases at J, with 19 bases between the two ends. Here the CDR3 reads CASSPAGTEEETQYF. DNA of the CDR3: TGTGCCAGCAGTCCGGCCGGGACTGAGGAGGAGACCCAGTACTTC.

This clonotype was seen repeatedly, ten times or more. The CDR3 region has the DNA TGTGCCAGCACTCTACTTGGGGACAAGGACACTGAAGCTTTCTTT. Its protein product is CASTLLGDKDTEAFF. The J gene is TRBJ1-1, the V gene TRBV2; maybe TRBD1 (6 bases). The germline V and J ends were trimmed by 7 bases and 3 bases, with 18 bases remaining between them. CDR1 SNHLY and CDR2 FYNNEI come from the germline V gene. The CDR3 has 15 residues.

The CDR3: CASSLHGTDGYTF. The CDR3 DNA follows: TGTGCCAGCAGCTTACACGGGACAGATGGCTACACCTTC. The chain combines TRBV7-3 with TRBJ1-2; TRBD1 agrees at 7 bases. The V segment lost 2 bases and the J segment 6 bases; nucleotides outside the gene matches: 3. CDR3 length: 13 residues. In germline, CDR1 is SGHTA, CDR2 FQGTGA.

As for this clonotype: A clone one base away is much larger, so this may be a read error. The chain carries TRBV11-1 and TRBJ1-2; D uncertain. Germline values: CDR1 SGHAT, CDR2 FQDESV (reference sequence). The CDR3 runs to 10 residues. The chain's CDR3 is CATYRGGCTF. CDR3 nucleotide sequence: TGTGCCACTTACCGTGGTGGCTGCACCTTC.

This sequence joins TRBV18 and TRBJ2-1; 13 nucleotides line up with TRBD2. CDR3 length equals 16 residues. Germline V lookup: CDR1 KGHSH, CDR2 LQKENI. V lost 6 bases and J lost 6; bases outside the gene matches: 8. CDR3 in DNA: TGTGCCAGCTCCCGTACTAGCGGGAGGGCTGGCAATGAGCAGTTCTTC. Its translation: CASSRTSGRAGNEQFF.

In this sample, this clonotype turned up many times. The chain recombines TRBV5-1 with TRBJ2-2; D call uncertain. Germline CDR1 and CDR2: SGHRS and YFSETQ. V lost 0 bases and J 1 base, leaving 19 bases between the germline ends. The CDR3 spans 19 residues. The CDR3 region is CASSLAQLSVGKNTGELFF. CDR3 coding DNA: TGCGCCAGCAGCTTGGCCCAACTCTCGGTAGGGAAGAACACCGGGGAGCTGTTTTTT.

This clonotype was counted many times. The J gene is TRBJ1-3, the V gene TRBV29-1; D not resolved. Per the germline V gene, CDR1 is SQVTM and CDR2 is ANQGSEA. CDR3 length equals 12 residues. The V and J ends lost 4 bases and 1 base respectively, with 5 bases between them. The CDR3 loop is CSVGISGNTIYF. CDR3 DNA: TGCAGCGTTGGAATTTCTGGAAACACCATATATTTT.

Ten or more counts support this clonotype. The rearrangement links TRBV7-8 to TRBJ2-1; 9 bases align to TRBD1. Trimming at V came to 5 bases and at J to 3 bases, leaving 11 bases not matched to a gene. The CDR3 covers 17 residues. The germline gives CDR1 SGHVS, CDR2 FQNEAQ. CDR3 DNA sequence: TGTGCCAGCAGCCAATTCCCACCGGGACAGGGCTACAATGAGCAGTTCTTC. Amino acids: CASSQFPPGQGYNEQFF.

V usage is TRBV18 and J usage is TRBJ2-5, with 10 bases that match TRBD1. From germline, CDR1 is KGHSH and CDR2 LQKENI. The CDR3 length is 14 residues. V was clipped by 2 bases and J by 5 bases; unmatched bases: 2. The CDR3 nucleotides are TGTGCCAGCTCACCAGGGACAGGGGATGAGACCCAGTACTTC. As protein: CASSPGTGDETQYF.

The table lists this clonotype with many counts. The CDR3 sequence: CASSYNTAGGAYEQYF. The CDR3 DNA is TGTGCCAGCAGTTACAATACTGCGGGGGGTGCCTACGAGCAGTACTTC. The chain is built from TRBV6-2 or TRBV6-3 and TRBJ2-7, with TRBD2 identical over 8 bases. The CDR3 has 16 amino acids. The V gene's germline CDR1 is MNHEY and CDR2 SVGEGT. Unmatched junction bases numbered 8, after V lost 2 bases and J lost 2 bases.

This clonotype occurred a few times. The CDR3 coding sequence is TGTGCCAGCAGCCGCGACAGAACCGGGGAGCTGTTTTTT. Amino acids: CASSRDRTGELFF. The genes are TRBV6-2 or TRBV6-3 and TRBJ2-2; D possibly corresponds to TRBD1 (5 bases). CDR3 length equals 13 residues. Trimming shortened V by 6 bases and J by 5 bases, and 10 bases separated the two germline ends. Germline V gene lookup returns CDR1 MNHEY and CDR2 SVGEGT.

In this sample, this clonotype turned up a few times. The chain employs TRBV4-2 and TRBJ2-7; tentative D call: TRBD2 (6 bases). V lost 1 base to trimming and J lost 4 bases, with 14 bases between them. Germline V gene lookup returns CDR1 LGHNA and CDR2 YNFKEQ. This CDR3 comprises 15 residues. The CDR3: CASSQGTTRGYEQYF. CDR3 coding DNA: TGTGCCAGCAGCCAAGGGACTACTCGAGGGTACGAGCAGTACTTC.

This clonotype was detected a few times. The chain uses TRBV29-1 and TRBJ2-2, with TRBD1 identical over 7 bases. CDR1 and CDR2 from the germline V gene are SQVTM and ANQGSEA. Trimming cost V 6 bases and J 0 bases; bases outside gene matches: 4. The CDR3 has 14 amino acids. The CDR3 is CSVLDRANTGELFF. Written as DNA, the CDR3 is TGCAGCGTACTAGACAGGGCGAACACCGGGGAGCTGTTTTTT.